This T cell receptor beta chain emerged from a study of CD8+CD57+ T cells in acquired aplastic anemia. Study at large: Sorted CD4+ and CD8+ cells gave a mean 3.2 ug DNA, range roughly 0.18 to 27.4 ug. CD4+ cell libraries from healthy donors averaged approximately 10 million reads. Findings and limits, study-wide: In CD8+ cells, Simpson's diversity showed no significant difference between patients and controls. Patients and controls turned out to have twenty-nine CD8+ CDR3 sequences in common.

This clonotype has at least ten counts. The antigen is undetermined. This CDR3 is 16 amino acids long. Germline V CDR1 and CDR2: SGHTA, FQGNSA. V lost 4 bases, J lost 1 base, and 9 bases stayed unmatched. It was genomic DNA that served as the template for profiling TCR beta VDJ and CDR3. TCRdb used MiXCR to reprocess the reads, holding one entry per CDR3 protein. The sample lists about 190,000 distinct CDR3 sequences; roughly half were seen once. This sequence was found in a human donor in good health, serving as a control. J is TRBJ2-5 and V is TRBV7-2, with 7 bases that match TRBD2. The sequencing sample was made of sorted CD4+, CD8+, or CD8+CD57+ T cells (not recorded which) from PBMCs. CDR3 loop: CASSSRLAPPQETQYF. CDR3 bases: TGTGCCAGCAGCTCCCGACTAGCACCGCCCCAAGAGACCCAGTACTTC. Combining the CDR3 with reference TRBV7-2 and TRBJ2-5 gives the whole variable domain GAGVSQSPSNKVTEKGKDVELRCDPISGHTALYWYRQSLGQGLEFLIYFQGNSAPDKSGLPSDRFSAERTGGSVSTLTIQRTQQEDSAVYLCASSSRLAPPQETQYFGPGTRLLVL.